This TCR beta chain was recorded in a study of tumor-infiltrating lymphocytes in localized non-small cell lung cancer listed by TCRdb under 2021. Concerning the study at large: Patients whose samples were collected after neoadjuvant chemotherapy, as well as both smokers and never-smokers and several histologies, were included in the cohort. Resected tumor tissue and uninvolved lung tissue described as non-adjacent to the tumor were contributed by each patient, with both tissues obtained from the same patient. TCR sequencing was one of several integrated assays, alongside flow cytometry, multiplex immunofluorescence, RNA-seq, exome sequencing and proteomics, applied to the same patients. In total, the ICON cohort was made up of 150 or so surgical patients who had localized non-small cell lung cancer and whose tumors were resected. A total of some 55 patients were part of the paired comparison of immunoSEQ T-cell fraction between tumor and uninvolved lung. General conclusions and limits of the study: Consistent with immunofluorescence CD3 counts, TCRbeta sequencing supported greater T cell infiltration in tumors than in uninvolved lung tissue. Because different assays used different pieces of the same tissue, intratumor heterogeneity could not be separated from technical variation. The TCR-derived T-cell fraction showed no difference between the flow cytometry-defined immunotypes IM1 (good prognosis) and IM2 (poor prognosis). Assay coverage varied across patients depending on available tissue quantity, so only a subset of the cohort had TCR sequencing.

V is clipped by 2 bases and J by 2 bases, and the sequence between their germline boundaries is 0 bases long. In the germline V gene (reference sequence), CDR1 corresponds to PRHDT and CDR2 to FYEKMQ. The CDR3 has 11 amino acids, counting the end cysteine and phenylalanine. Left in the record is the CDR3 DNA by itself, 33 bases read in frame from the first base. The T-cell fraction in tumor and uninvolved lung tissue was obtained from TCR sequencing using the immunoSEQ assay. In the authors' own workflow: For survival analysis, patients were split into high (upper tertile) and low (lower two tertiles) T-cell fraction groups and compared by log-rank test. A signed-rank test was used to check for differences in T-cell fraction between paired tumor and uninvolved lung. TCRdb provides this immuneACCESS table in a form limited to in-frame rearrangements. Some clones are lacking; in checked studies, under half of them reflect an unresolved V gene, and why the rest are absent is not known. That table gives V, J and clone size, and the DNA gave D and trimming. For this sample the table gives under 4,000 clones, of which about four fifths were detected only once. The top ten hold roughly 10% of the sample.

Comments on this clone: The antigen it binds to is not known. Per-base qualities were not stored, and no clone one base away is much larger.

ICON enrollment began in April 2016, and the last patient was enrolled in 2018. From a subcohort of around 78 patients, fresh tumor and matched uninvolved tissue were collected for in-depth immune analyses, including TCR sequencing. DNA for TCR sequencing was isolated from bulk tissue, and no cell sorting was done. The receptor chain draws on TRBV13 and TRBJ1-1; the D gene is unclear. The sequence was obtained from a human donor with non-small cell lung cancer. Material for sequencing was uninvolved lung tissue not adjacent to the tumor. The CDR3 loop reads CASSLNTEAFF. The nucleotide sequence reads TGTGCCAGCAGCTTAAACACTGAAGCTTTCTTT.